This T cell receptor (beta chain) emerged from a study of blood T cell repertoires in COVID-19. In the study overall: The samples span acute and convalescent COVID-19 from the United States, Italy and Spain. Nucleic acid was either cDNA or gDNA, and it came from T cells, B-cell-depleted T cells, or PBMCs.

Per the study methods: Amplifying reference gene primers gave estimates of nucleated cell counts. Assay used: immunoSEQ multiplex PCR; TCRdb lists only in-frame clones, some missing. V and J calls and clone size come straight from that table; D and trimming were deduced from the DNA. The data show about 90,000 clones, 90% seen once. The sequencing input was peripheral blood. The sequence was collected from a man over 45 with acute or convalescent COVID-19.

The CDR3 coding sequence is TGCGCCAGCAGCCCACCCGGGACAGGAAGCACTGAAGCTTTCTTT. Translating it yields CASSPPGTGSTEAFF. This chain joins TRBV5-1 and TRBJ1-1; 8 bases agree with TRBD1. Germline CDR1 SGHRS, CDR2 YFSETQ. This CDR3 contains 15 residues. V was pared by 4 bases and J by 4 bases, with 9 bases of the junction left unmatched.